This is a list of T cell receptor beta chains from one sample in a study of T cells after yellow fever vaccination. TCRdb called the 5' RACE reads again in MiXCR, with one record for every CDR3 protein. The repertoire includes 250,000 to 400,000 distinct CDR3 sequences, around 4.5% of them detected once, and 19% sits in the top ten. The sequenced sample was PBMCs, obtained 15 days after the yellow fever booster vaccination. These receptors were collected from a man younger than 35 who received the YFV17D yellow fever vaccine. The CDR3 runs from the conserved cysteine through the conserved F or W. The D gene is left open where the match is weak. The size field is filled for only some rows; it gives once, few, many or a size class.

j_call	clone_size	v_call	d_call	cdr3_nt	cdr3_aa
TRBJ2-4	.	TRBV9	TRBD2	TGTGCCAGCAGCGCAAGACTAGCGGGGGGCGGGCAGGACATTCAGTACTTC	CASSARLAGGGQDIQYF
TRBJ2-1	many	TRBV12-3/TRBV12-4	TRBD1	TGTGCCAGCAGTTTAGACGGGACAGGTATTTCCGATGAGCAGTTCTTC	CASSLDGTGISDEQFF
TRBJ2-6	few	TRBV7-9	TRBD1	TGTGCCAGCAGCTTCCGGACAGGATTCTACTCTGGGGCCAACGTCCTGACTTTC	CASSFRTGFYSGANVLTF
TRBJ2-4	few	TRBV12-3/TRBV12-4	TRBD1	TGTGCCAGCAGTTTAGTGCAGGGGGCGGAGGGGCCGGCCAAAAACATTCAGTACTTC	CASSLVQGAEGPAKNIQYF
TRBJ1-2	few	TRBV4-3	.	TGCGCCAGCAGCCAAGAAACCCCCGGGACCATATTTACTAACTATGGCTACACCTTC	CASSQETPGTIFTNYGYTF
TRBJ1-6	few	TRBV15	TRBD1	TGTGCCACCAGCGGCTCACAGGGGCGAGATTCACCCCTCCACTTT	CATSGSQGRDSPLHF
TRBJ2-3	many	TRBV5-1	.	TGCGCCAGCAGCTCCCAGTTGAGCACAGATACGCAGTATTTT	CASSSQLSTDTQYF
TRBJ1-6	many	TRBV7-8	TRBD1	TGTGCCAGCAGAACCCCGACAGGGCAAGGGAGCTTAGGTTCACCCCTCCACTTT	CASRTPTGQGSLGSPLHF
TRBJ1-2	many	TRBV9	TRBD1	TGTGCCAGCAGCGACCTCGACAGGGGGCCTGGCTACACCTTC	CASSDLDRGPGYTF
TRBJ2-5	many	TRBV9	TRBD1	TGTGCCAGCACCAGATGGGGACAGGGGGCTGGGGAGACCCAGTACTTC	CASTRWGQGAGETQYF
TRBJ1-6	many	TRBV12-3/TRBV12-4	.	TGTGCCAGCAGTTCGCCCGGGACACCCGCTTCACCCCTCCACTTT	CASSSPGTPASPLHF
TRBJ2-3	many	TRBV4-3	.	TGCGCCAGCAGCCAGGAGGGAGTCACAGATACGCAGTATTTT	CASSQEGVTDTQYF
TRBJ1-1	.	TRBV7-9	.	TGTGCCAGCGGGGCCTTCAGGAGCACTGAAGCTTTCTTT	CASGAFRSTEAFF
TRBJ1-1	.	TRBV12-3/TRBV12-4	.	TGTGCCAGCAGCCCCGCGGGGAGCTCTGAAGCTTTCTTT	CASSPAGSSEAFF
TRBJ1-2	.	TRBV12-3/TRBV12-4	.	TGTGCCAGCACCACAACAGGGCCCAACTATGGCTACACCTTC	CASTTTGPNYGYTF
TRBJ1-1	few	TRBV5-1	.	TGCGCCAGCAGCTGGGCCGGGACGAACACTGAAGCTTTCTTT	CASSWAGTNTEAFF
TRBJ1-3	many	TRBV5-1	.	TGCGCCAGCAGCTTGGAGCCGTCCGGAAACACCATATATTTT	CASSLEPSGNTIYF
TRBJ2-5	.	TRBV29-1	.	TGCAGCGTTTCGGCGGGGGCGGTGGAGGAGACCCAGTACTTC	CSVSAGAVEETQYF
TRBJ2-3	many	TRBV12-3/TRBV12-4	TRBD2	TGTGCCAGCAGCCTGGAACTAGCGGGGGGCATAGATACGCAGTATTTT	CASSLELAGGIDTQYF
TRBJ2-6	few	TRBV10-2	.	TGCGCCAGCAGTGGAGAGGCTGGGGCCAACGTCCTGACTTTC	CASSGEAGANVLTF
TRBJ1-5	many	TRBV5-6	.	TGTGCCAGCAGCTCAGGGAGTCAGCCCCAGCATTTT	CASSSGSQPQHF
TRBJ2-3	few	TRBV5-1	.	TGCGCCAGCAGTCTTAATAACAGCCCAGATACGCAGTATTTT	CASSLNNSPDTQYF
TRBJ1-4	many	TRBV7-9	.	TGTGCCAGCAGCCTGCAGGCAACTAATGAAAAACTGTTTTTT	CASSLQATNEKLFF
TRBJ1-2	many	TRBV20-1	.	TGCAGTGCTAGCCCCGGGTCCCAGGGCGGCTACACCTTC	CSASPGSQGGYTF
TRBJ1-1	.	TRBV9	.	TGTGCCAGCAGTCTTAGGGAGGACACTGAAGCTTTCTTT	CASSLREDTEAFF
TRBJ2-5	many	TRBV20-1	TRBD2	TGCAGTGCTAGAGCCTCGGGAGGGTCGCCCCAGTACTTC	CSARASGGSPQYF
TRBJ2-7	few	TRBV7-8	TRBD1	TGTGCCAGCACCCCTTCGACAGGGGGGGATCTCTACGAGCAGTACTTC	CASTPSTGGDLYEQYF
TRBJ2-4	many	TRBV7-3	.	TGTGCCAGCAGCTTAGGAGGGGGAGACATTCAGTACTTC	CASSLGGGDIQYF
TRBJ2-1	many	TRBV4-1	.	TGCGCCAGCAGCCAAGATTGGCAGCAGTTCTTC	CASSQDWQQFF
TRBJ2-3	many	TRBV7-3	.	TGTGCCAGCAGCTTAATTGGGCTAGTGAGTCTAGATACGCAGTATTTT	CASSLIGLVSLDTQYF
TRBJ2-7	many	TRBV10-3	TRBD2	TGTGCCACCAACCGAAACGTAGCGGGGGGCTACGAGCAGTACTTC	CATNRNVAGGYEQYF
TRBJ2-4	few	TRBV5-1	.	TGCGCCAGCAGCCCCGGGACCAAAAACATTCAGTACTTC	CASSPGTKNIQYF
TRBJ2-1	.	TRBV5-1	TRBD1	TGCGCCAGCAGCCAAAATCCCGGGACAGGGAATAATGAGCAGTTCTTC	CASSQNPGTGNNEQFF
TRBJ2-7	many	TRBV10-1	TRBD2	TGCGCCAGCAGTGACGGACTAGCGGGTGGGGGACCCTACGAGCAGTACTTC	CASSDGLAGGGPYEQYF
TRBJ2-5	many	TRBV5-8	.	TGTGCCAGCAGCTTGGCGGCGGGGAGCGGGGAGACCCAGTACTTC	CASSLAAGSGETQYF
TRBJ2-3	.	TRBV28	TRBD2	TGTGCCAGCAGTTCGCCGGGACTAGCGGGGATTTATACGCAGTATTTT	CASSSPGLAGIYTQYF
TRBJ1-6	few	TRBV23-1	.	TGCGCCAGCAGTCGCACGGCGCTAGGCTCACCCCTCCACTTT	CASSRTALGSPLHF
TRBJ2-3	few	TRBV20-1	.	TGCAGTGCTAGCCCGATCGGGGTCACAGATACGCAGTATTTT	CSASPIGVTDTQYF
TRBJ2-5	many	TRBV5-1	TRBD2	TGCGCCAGCAGCTTGACCCCTAGCGGCCAAGAGACCCAGTACTTC	CASSLTPSGQETQYF
TRBJ2-1	.	TRBV12-3/TRBV12-4	TRBD2	TGTGCCAGCAGTTTTCAGCGGGATAAGCAGTTCTTC	CASSFQRDKQFF
TRBJ1-1	few	TRBV7-8	TRBD1	TGTGCCAGCAGCTTACTGTCGACAGGGAATCTCCTGACTGAAGCTTTCTTT	CASSLLSTGNLLTEAFF
TRBJ2-7	many	TRBV4-3	.	TGCGCCAGCAGCCAAGATCAGGGCTACGAGCAGTACTTC	CASSQDQGYEQYF
TRBJ1-5	many	TRBV9	.	TGTGCCAGCAGCTCTGGGGGGGGCTCGGGCAATCAGCCCCAGCATTTT	CASSSGGGSGNQPQHF
TRBJ2-3	few	TRBV2	TRBD1	TGTGCCAGCAGAATGACAGGGAGCACAGATACGCAGTATTTT	CASRMTGSTDTQYF
TRBJ1-2	few	TRBV12-3/TRBV12-4	.	TGTGCCAGCAGTTTAATGGGGGCAGGTGGCTACACCTTC	CASSLMGAGGYTF
TRBJ1-5	many	TRBV7-2	.	TGTGCCAGCAGCGTTGATCGGGGGAATCAGCCCCAGCATTTT	CASSVDRGNQPQHF
TRBJ1-1	.	TRBV18	.	TGTGCCAGCTCCCCATTCCGGGGGCGGAGGAACACTGAAGCTTTCTTT	CASSPFRGRRNTEAFF